A selection of T cell receptor beta chains follows, all from one sample in a study of blood T cell repertoires in COVID-19. Using immunoSEQ multiplex PCR, the repertoire was profiled, and TCRdb retains in-frame clones only, with some absent. Among about 140,000 clones listed, around 84% were seen once. Material for sequencing was peripheral blood. Receptors originate from a woman aged 60-70 years with acute or convalescent COVID-19. Both conserved end residues are part of each CDR3. D genes are given only for firm matches. Expanded clones get a size class; other rows say once, few or many, or leave the size out.

J	size	D	V	CDR3	DNA
TRBJ1-5	-	TRBD1	TRBV19	CATRDTGTGNQPQHF	TGTGCCACCCGAGACACCGGGACAGGGAATCAGCCCCAGCATTTT
TRBJ1-4	-	TRBD1	TRBV5-1	CASSLRTGENEKLFF	TGCGCCAGCAGTCTCCGGACAGGGGAGAATGAAAAACTGTTTTTT
TRBJ2-2	-	-	TRBV5-6	CASRARIRANTGELFF	TGTGCCAGCAGAGCTAGGATCAGGGCGAACACCGGGGAGCTGTTTTTT
TRBJ2-7	-	TRBD2	TRBV6-5	CASSYDGGAYEQYF	TGTGCCAGCAGTTACGACGGGGGGGCCTACGAGCAGTACTTC
TRBJ2-1	-	-	TRBV19	CASSTRTVGRSYNEQFF	TGTGCCAGTAGTACCAGGACAGTTGGTAGGTCCTACAATGAGCAGTTCTTC
TRBJ2-3	-	TRBD2	TRBV19	CASSMGGQGVEDTQYF	TGTGCCAGTAGTATGGGAGGGCAGGGAGTTGAAGATACGCAGTATTTT
TRBJ1-5	-	TRBD1	TRBV7-2	CASSITGTGGSSNQPQHF	TGTGCCAGCAGCATTACCGGGACAGGGGGCTCGAGCAATCAGCCCCAGCATTTT
TRBJ2-1	-	-	TRBV5-1	CASSLDSYPYNEQFF	TGCGCCAGCAGCTTAGACAGCTACCCCTACAATGAGCAGTTCTTC
TRBJ2-3	-	TRBD1	TRBV28	CASSTQGGTDTQYF	TGTGCCAGCAGCACACAGGGGGGCACGGATACGCAGTATTTT
TRBJ2-1	-	-	TRBV7-2	CASSLYTAGAGGEQFF	TGTGCCAGCAGCTTATATACCGCGGGGGCGGGTGGTGAGCAGTTCTTC
TRBJ1-1	-	-	TRBV6-6	CASSYKGAEAFF	TGTGCCAGCAGTTACAAAGGGGCTGAAGCTTTCTTT
TRBJ2-2	-	-	TRBV4-2	CASSQDHGAGGSGELFF	TGTGCCAGCAGCCAAGATCACGGGGCTGGGGGGTCCGGGGAGCTGTTTTTT
TRBJ1-2	-	-	TRBV5-4	CASSLPGGTYGYTF	TGTGCCAGCAGCTTGCCGGGAGGAACTTATGGCTACACCTTC
TRBJ1-3	-	-	TRBV18	CASSPRRDKGNTIYF	TGTGCCAGCTCACCGCGGAGGGATAAAGGAAACACCATATATTTT
TRBJ2-7	-	-	TRBV19	CASRDTGSQYF	TGTGCCAGTCGGGACACAGGTAGCCAGTACTTC
TRBJ1-5	many	-	TRBV6-5	CASSQLADYNQPQHF	TGTGCCAGCAGTCAGCTAGCAGACTACAATCAGCCCCAGCATTTT
TRBJ2-1	-	TRBD1	TRBV5-1	CASSSGLTGGLNEQFF	TGCGCCAGCAGCTCGGGACTGACAGGGGGCCTCAATGAGCAGTTCTTC
TRBJ2-5	few	TRBD2	TRBV4-2	CASSQELAGGPGMETQYF	TGTGCCAGCAGCCAAGAACTAGCGGGGGGGCCGGGGATGGAGACCCAGTACTTC
TRBJ2-1	-	TRBD2	TRBV5-4	CASSPKRGPSYNEQFF	TGTGCCAGCAGCCCCAAGCGGGGCCCCTCCTACAATGAGCAGTTCTTC
TRBJ1-4	once	-	TRBV11-3	CASSLALGPAKLFF	TGTGCCAGCAGCTTAGCCTTGGGGCCCGCAAAACTGTTTTTT
TRBJ2-2	-	TRBD2	TRBV6-6	CASRQRGALNTGELFF	TGTGCCAGCAGGCAGCGGGGGGCCCTAAACACCGGGGAGCTGTTTTTT
TRBJ1-2	few	TRBD1	TRBV30	CAWSVRGGTGRYGYTF	TGTGCCTGGAGTGTACGGGGGGGGACAGGGAGGTATGGCTACACCTTC
TRBJ1-6	-	-	TRBV7-9	CASSLAQGNSPLHF	TGTGCCAGCAGCTTAGCGCAGGGGAATTCACCCCTCCACTTT
TRBJ1-6	-	TRBD1	TRBV28	CASSLGQVDSPLHF	TGTGCCAGCAGTTTGGGACAGGTCGATTCACCCCTCCACTTT
TRBJ1-4	-	TRBD1	TRBV9	CASSSSTGGDEKLFF	TGTGCCAGCAGCTCCTCGACAGGGGGCGATGAAAAACTGTTTTTT
TRBJ2-7	-	-	TRBV2	CASMPVGVREQYF	TGTGCCAGCATGCCTGTCGGGGTGCGTGAGCAGTACTTC
TRBJ1-2	-	-	TRBV9	CASSVEPGPNYGYTF	TGTGCCAGCAGCGTAGAGCCAGGGCCTAACTATGGCTACACCTTC
TRBJ2-2	-	TRBD1	TRBV29-1	CSVVLGQGNTGELFF	TGCAGCGTTGTTCTCGGACAGGGGAACACCGGGGAGCTGTTTTTT
TRBJ1-4	-	-	TRBV2	CASSDGQGGEKLFF	TGTGCCAGCAGTGACGGGCAGGGAGGTGAAAAACTGTTTTTT
TRBJ1-1	-	TRBD1	TRBV20-1	CSASPGTGFFSEAFF	TGCAGTGCTAGTCCTGGGACAGGGTTTTTCTCTGAAGCTTTCTTT
TRBJ1-5	-	-	TRBV6-1	CASSELWSGNQPQHF	TGTGCCAGCAGTGAACTCTGGTCAGGCAATCAGCCCCAGCATTTT
TRBJ1-6	-	-	TRBV30	CAWSVDRSPSSYNSPLHF	TGTGCCTGGAGTGTAGACAGGTCCCCAAGCTCCTATAATTCACCCCTCCACTTT
TRBJ1-5	-	-	TRBV28	CASSLAGASNQPQHF	TGTGCCAGCAGTTTGGCAGGGGCCAGCAATCAGCCCCAGCATTTT
TRBJ1-2	-	TRBD1	TRBV7-2	CASTFPPDRVRNGYTF	TGTGCCAGCACCTTCCCCCCAGACAGGGTACGGAATGGCTACACCTTC
TRBJ1-6	once	-	TRBV28	CASSPPRQGFSSYNSPLHF	TGTGCCAGCAGTCCCCCGAGGCAGGGGTTTAGCTCCTATAATTCACCCCTCCACTTT
TRBJ2-2	-	-	TRBV11-3	CASSWYRASTGELFF	TGTGCCAGCAGCTGGTACAGGGCTAGCACCGGGGAGCTGTTTTTT
TRBJ2-3	-	-	TRBV13	CASSSLTDTQYF	TGTGCCAGCAGCTCCCTCACAGATACGCAGTATTTT
TRBJ1-6	-	TRBD1	TRBV3-1/TRBV3-2	CASSPLGQGRSPLHF	TGTGCCAGCAGCCCCCTCGGACAGGGACGTTCACCCCTCCACTTT
TRBJ1-2	-	-	TRBV3-1/TRBV3-2	CASSLTEDYGYTF	TGTGCCAGCAGCCTTACGGAGGACTATGGCTACACCTTC
TRBJ2-3	-	TRBD2	TRBV7-9	CASSLVVSGGLRDTQYF	TGTGCCAGCAGCTTAGTCGTTAGCGGGGGGCTAAGGGATACGCAGTATTTT